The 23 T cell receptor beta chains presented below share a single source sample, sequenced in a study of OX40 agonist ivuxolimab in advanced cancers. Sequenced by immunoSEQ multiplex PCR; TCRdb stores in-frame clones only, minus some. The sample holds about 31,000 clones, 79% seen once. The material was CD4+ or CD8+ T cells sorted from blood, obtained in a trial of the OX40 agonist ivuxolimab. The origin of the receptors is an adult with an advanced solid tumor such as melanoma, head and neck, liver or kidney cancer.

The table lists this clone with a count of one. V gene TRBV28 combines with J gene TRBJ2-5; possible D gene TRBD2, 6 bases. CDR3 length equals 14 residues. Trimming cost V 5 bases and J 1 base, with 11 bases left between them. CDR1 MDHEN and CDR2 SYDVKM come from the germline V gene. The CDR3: CASSPGALQETQYF. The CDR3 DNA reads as TGTGCCAGCAGTCCGGGAGCACTCCAAGAGACCCAGTACTTC.

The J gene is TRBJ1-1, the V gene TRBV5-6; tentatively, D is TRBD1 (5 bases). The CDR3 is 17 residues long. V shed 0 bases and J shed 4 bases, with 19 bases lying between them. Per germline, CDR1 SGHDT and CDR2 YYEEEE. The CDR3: CASSLVGHLGESTEAFF. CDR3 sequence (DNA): TGTGCCAGCAGCTTGGTAGGACACCTCGGAGAGAGCACTGAAGCTTTCTTT.

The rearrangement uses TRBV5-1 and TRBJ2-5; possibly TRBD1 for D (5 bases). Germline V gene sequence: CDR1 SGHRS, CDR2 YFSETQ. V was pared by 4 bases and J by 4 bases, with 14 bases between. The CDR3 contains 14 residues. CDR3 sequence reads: CASSPQGVLETQYF. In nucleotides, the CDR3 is TGCGCCAGCAGCCCCCAGGGTGTGTTAGAGACCCAGTACTTC.

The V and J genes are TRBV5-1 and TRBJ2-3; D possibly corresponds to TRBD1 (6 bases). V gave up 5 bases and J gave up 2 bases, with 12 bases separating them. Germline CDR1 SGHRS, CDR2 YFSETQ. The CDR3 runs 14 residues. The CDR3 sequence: CASRSDSPTDTQYF. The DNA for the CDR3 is TGCGCCAGCAGATCGGACAGTCCCACAGATACGCAGTATTTT.

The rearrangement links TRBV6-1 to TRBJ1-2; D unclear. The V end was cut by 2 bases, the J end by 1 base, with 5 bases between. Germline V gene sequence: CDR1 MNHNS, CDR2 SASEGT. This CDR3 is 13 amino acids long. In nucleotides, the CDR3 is TGTGCCAGCAGTGAAACACTTAACTATGGCTACACCTTC. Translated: CASSETLNYGYTF.

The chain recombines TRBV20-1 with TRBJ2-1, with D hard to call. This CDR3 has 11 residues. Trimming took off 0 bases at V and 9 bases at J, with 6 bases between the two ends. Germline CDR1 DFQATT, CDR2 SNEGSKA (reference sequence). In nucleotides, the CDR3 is TGCAGTGCTAGAGAGTCGAGTGAGCAGTTCTTC. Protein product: CSARESSEQFF.

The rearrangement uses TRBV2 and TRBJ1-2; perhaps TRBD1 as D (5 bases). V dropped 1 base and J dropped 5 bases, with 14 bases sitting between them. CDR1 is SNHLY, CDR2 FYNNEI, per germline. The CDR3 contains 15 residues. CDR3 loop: CASSEGATGVYGYTF. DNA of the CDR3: TGTGCCAGCAGTGAAGGGGCCACAGGAGTGTATGGCTACACCTTC.

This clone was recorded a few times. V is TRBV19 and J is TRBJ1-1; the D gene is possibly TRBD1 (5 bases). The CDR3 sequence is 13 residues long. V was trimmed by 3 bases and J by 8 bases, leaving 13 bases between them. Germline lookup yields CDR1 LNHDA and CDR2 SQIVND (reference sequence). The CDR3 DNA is TGTGCCAGTAGTATCGGTGGTCGGGGCGAAGCTTTCTTT. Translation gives CASSIGGRGEAFF.

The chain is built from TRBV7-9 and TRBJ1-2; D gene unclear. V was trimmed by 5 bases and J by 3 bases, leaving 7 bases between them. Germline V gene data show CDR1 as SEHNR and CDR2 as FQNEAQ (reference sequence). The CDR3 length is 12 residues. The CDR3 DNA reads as TGTGCCAGCAGCCGGACTGACTATGGCTACACCTTC. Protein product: CASSRTDYGYTF.

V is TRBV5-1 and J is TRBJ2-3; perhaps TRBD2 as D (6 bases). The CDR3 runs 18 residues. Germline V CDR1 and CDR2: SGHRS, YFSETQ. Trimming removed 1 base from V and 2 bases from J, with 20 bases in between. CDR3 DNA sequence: TGCGCCAGCAGCTTGATCCCCTGGGAGGCGGGAACCACAGATACGCAGTATTTT. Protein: CASSLIPWEAGTTDTQYF.

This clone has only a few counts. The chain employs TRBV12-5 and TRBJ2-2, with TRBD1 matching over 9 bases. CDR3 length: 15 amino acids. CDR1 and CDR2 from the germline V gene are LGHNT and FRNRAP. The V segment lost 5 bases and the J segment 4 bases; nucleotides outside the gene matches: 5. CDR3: CASGPGQGRTGELFF. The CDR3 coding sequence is TGTGCTAGTGGTCCCGGACAGGGGCGCACCGGGGAGCTGTTTTTT.

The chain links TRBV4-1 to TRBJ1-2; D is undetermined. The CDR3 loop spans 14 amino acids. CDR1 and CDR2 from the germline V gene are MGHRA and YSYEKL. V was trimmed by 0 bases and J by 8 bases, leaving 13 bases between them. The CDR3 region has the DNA TGCGCCAGCAGCCAAGAGGAGCTTCAAGACGGCTACACCTTC. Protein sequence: CASSQEELQDGYTF.

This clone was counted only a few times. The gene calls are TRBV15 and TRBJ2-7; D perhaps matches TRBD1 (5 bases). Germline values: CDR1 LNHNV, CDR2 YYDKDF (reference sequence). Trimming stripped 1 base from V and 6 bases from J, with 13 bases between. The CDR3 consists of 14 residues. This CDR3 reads CATSRVGGHSEQYF. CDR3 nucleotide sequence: TGTGCCACCAGCAGAGTGGGCGGACACTCCGAGCAGTACTTC.

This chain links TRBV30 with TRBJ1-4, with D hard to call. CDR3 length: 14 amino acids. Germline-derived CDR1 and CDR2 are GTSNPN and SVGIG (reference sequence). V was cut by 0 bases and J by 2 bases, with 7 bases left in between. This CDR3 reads CAWSVWGTNEKLFF. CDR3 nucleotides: TGTGCCTGGAGTGTCTGGGGTACTAATGAAAAACTGTTTTTT.

The CDR3 sequence: CASSYWTGSGELFF. The CDR3 coding sequence is TGTGCCAGCAGTTACTGGACAGGATCCGGGGAGCTGTTTTTT. This rearrangement joins TRBV6-5 to TRBJ2-2, with 7 bases that match TRBD1. This CDR3 region has 14 residues. Per the germline V gene, CDR1 is MNHEY and CDR2 is SVGAGI. V was pared by 1 base and J by 6 bases, with 2 bases of the junction left unmatched.

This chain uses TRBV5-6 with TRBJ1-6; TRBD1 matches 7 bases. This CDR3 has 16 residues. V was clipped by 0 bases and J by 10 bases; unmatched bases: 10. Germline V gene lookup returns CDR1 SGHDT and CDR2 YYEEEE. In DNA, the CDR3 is TGTGCCAGCAGCTTGGACAGGGGCGGTGAAGAATCACCCCTCCACTTT. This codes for CASSLDRGGEESPLHF.

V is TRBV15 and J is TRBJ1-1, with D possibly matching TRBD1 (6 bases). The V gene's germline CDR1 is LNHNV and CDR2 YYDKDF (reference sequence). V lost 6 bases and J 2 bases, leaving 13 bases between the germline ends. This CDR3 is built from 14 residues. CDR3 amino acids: CATRADRVNTEAFF. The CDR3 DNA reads TGTGCCACCAGGGCGGACAGAGTAAACACTGAAGCTTTCTTT.

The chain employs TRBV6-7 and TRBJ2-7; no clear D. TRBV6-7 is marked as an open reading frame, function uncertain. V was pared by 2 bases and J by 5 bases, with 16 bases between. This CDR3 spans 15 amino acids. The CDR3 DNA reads TGTGCCAGCAGTTACCCGCCCCAGTTAGGCGACGAGCAGTACTTC. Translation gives CASSYPPQLGDEQYF.

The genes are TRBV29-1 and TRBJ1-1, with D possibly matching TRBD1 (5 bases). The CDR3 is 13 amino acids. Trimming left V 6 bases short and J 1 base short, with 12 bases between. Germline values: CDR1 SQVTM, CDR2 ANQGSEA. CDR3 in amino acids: CSVLSGSNTEAFF. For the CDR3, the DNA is TGCAGCGTCCTCTCAGGGTCGAACACTGAAGCTTTCTTT. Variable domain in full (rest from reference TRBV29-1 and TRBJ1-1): SAVISQKPSRDICQRGTSLTIQCQVDSQVTMMFWYRQQPGQSLTLIATANQGSEATYESGFVIDKFPISRPNLTFSTLTVSNMSPEDSSIYLCSVLSGSNTEAFFGQGTRLTVV.

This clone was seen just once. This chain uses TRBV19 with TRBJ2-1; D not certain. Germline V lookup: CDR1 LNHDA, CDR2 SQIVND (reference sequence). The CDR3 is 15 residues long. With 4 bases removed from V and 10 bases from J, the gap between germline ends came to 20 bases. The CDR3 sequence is CASSTGRHPVWEQFF. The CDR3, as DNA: TGTGCCAGTAGTACTGGACGACACCCCGTGTGGGAGCAGTTCTTC.

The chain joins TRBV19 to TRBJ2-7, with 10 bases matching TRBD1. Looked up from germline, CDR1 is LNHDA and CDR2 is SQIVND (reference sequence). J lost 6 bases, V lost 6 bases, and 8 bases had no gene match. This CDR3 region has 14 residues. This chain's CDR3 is CASSPGTGVGEQYF. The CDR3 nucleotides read TGTGCCAGTAGCCCCGGGACAGGGGTAGGCGAGCAGTACTTC.

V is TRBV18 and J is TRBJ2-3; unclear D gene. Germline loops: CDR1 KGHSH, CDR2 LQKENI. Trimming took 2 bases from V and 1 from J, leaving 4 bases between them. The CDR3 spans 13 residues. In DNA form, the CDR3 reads TGTGCCAGCTCACCATCCCGCACAGATACGCAGTATTTT. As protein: CASSPSRTDTQYF. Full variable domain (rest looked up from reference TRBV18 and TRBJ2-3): NAGVMQNPRHLVRRRGQEARLRCSPMKGHSHVYWYRQLPEEGLKFMVYLQKENIIDESGMPKERFSAEFPKEGPSILRIQQVVRGDSAAYFCASSPSRTDTQYFGPGTRLTVL.

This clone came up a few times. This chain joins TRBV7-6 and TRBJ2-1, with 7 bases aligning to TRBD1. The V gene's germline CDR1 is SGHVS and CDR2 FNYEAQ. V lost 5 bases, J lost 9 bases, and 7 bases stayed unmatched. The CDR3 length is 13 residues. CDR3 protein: CASSLTGASEQFF. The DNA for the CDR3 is TGTGCCAGCAGCCTCACAGGGGCTAGTGAGCAGTTCTTC.